Listed below are T cell receptor beta chains from one sample, sequenced in a study of identical twins. MiXCR, run by TCRdb on the 5' RACE reads, gives a single entry per CDR3 protein. The sample consists of 280,000 or so distinct CDR3 sequences, about 8% of them appearing once. These data also formed part of another study, on yellow fever vaccine responses in identical twins.

Sequencing was carried out using memory (CD45RO+) T cells sorted from blood. Source of these receptors: a woman between 18 and 29 years old in good health. CDR3s include the opening cysteine and the closing phenylalanine or tryptophan. Fields, in order: clone size, D gene, J gene, V gene, CDR3 DNA, CDR3 protein. The D gene is left open where the match is weak. Only some rows state a clone size, as once, few, many or a class for expanded clones.

clone size: many; D gene: -; J gene: TRBJ2-2; V gene: TRBV5-1; CDR3 DNA: TGCGCCAGCAGTTTGCCGGCGAACACCGGGGAGCTGTTTTTT; CDR3 protein: CASSLPANTGELFF
clone size: few; D gene: -; J gene: TRBJ1-5; V gene: TRBV7-2; CDR3 DNA: TGTGCCAGCAGCTTAGTGGAGAATAGCAATCAGCCCCAGCATTTT; CDR3 protein: CASSLVENSNQPQHF
clone size: many; D gene: -; J gene: TRBJ2-5; V gene: TRBV14; CDR3 DNA: TGTGCCAGCAGCCTCAACCCGTGGATGGTTCGGGAACCCCAAGAGACCCAGTACTTC; CDR3 protein: CASSLNPWMVREPQETQYF
clone size: few; D gene: TRBD2; J gene: TRBJ2-7; V gene: TRBV7-8; CDR3 DNA: TGTGCCAGCAGCTTCGTAAGGACTAGCTTGATCGGGTTCCCCGGCGAGCAGTACTTC; CDR3 protein: CASSFVRTSLIGFPGEQYF
clone size: few; D gene: -; J gene: TRBJ2-2; V gene: TRBV10-3; CDR3 DNA: TGTGCCATCTCTCAAAGGGGCGGTGACACCGGGGAGCTGTTTTTT; CDR3 protein: CAISQRGGDTGELFF
clone size: many; D gene: -; J gene: TRBJ2-7; V gene: TRBV9; CDR3 DNA: TGTGCCAGCAGCGTAAATCCCGGGTTCTACGAGCAGTACTTC; CDR3 protein: CASSVNPGFYEQYF
clone size: -; D gene: -; J gene: TRBJ1-1; V gene: TRBV5-6; CDR3 DNA: TGTGCCAGCAGCTATATTACAGGGAGGCCTGAAGCTTTCTTT; CDR3 protein: CASSYITGRPEAFF
clone size: many; D gene: TRBD1; J gene: TRBJ2-2; V gene: TRBV3-1; CDR3 DNA: TGTGCCAGCAGCCAAAGATCCCAGTCCTTCCGACAGGGGTGGGGCACCGGGGAGCTGTTTTTT; CDR3 protein: CASSQRSQSFRQGWGTGELFF
clone size: -; D gene: TRBD2; J gene: TRBJ2-1; V gene: TRBV28; CDR3 DNA: TGTGCCAGCAGTTCCCCTAGCGGGGGGGCGGGTGAGCAGTTCTTC; CDR3 protein: CASSSPSGGAGEQFF
clone size: few; D gene: -; J gene: TRBJ1-1; V gene: TRBV4-1; CDR3 DNA: TGCGCCAGCAGCCAAGATCGGAGCAGGGTGTTGGGCCCTGAAGCTTTCTTT; CDR3 protein: CASSQDRSRVLGPEAFF
clone size: few; D gene: TRBD1; J gene: TRBJ1-1; V gene: TRBV29-1; CDR3 DNA: TGCAGCGTTGGCTTGGGACAGTTGAACACTGAAGCTTTCTTT; CDR3 protein: CSVGLGQLNTEAFF
clone size: many; D gene: TRBD2; J gene: TRBJ2-3; V gene: TRBV9; CDR3 DNA: TGTGCCAGCAGCGAGGGACTAGAGTCAGCGGATACGCAGTATTTT; CDR3 protein: CASSEGLESADTQYF
clone size: -; D gene: -; J gene: TRBJ2-1; V gene: TRBV11-2; CDR3 DNA: TGTGCCAGCAGCTTTTCGTCAGGGAAGTTCTTC; CDR3 protein: CASSFSSGKFF
clone size: few; D gene: -; J gene: TRBJ1-2; V gene: TRBV29-1; CDR3 DNA: TGCAGCGTTGAGGTGCCCCCCTATGGCTACACCTTC; CDR3 protein: CSVEVPPYGYTF
clone size: -; D gene: TRBD2; J gene: TRBJ2-1; V gene: TRBV7-2; CDR3 DNA: TGTGCCAGCAGCTTATGGGTCCTAGCGGGAGCAAGCAATGAGCAGTTCTTC; CDR3 protein: CASSLWVLAGASNEQFF
clone size: few; D gene: -; J gene: TRBJ2-2; V gene: TRBV3-1; CDR3 DNA: TGTGCCAGCAGGCTCACCCGGACTATCAGGACCGGGGAGCTGTTTTTT; CDR3 protein: CASRLTRTIRTGELFF
clone size: many; D gene: -; J gene: TRBJ2-2; V gene: TRBV2; CDR3 DNA: TGTGCCAGCAGGCACGGCCCGAACACCGGGGAGCTGTTTTTT; CDR3 protein: CASRHGPNTGELFF
clone size: many; D gene: -; J gene: TRBJ2-2; V gene: TRBV12-3/TRBV12-4; CDR3 DNA: TGTGCCAGCACCACCCGTCGCGGAAGGACCACCGGGGAGCTGTTTTTT; CDR3 protein: CASTTRRGRTTGELFF
clone size: -; D gene: -; J gene: TRBJ2-5; V gene: TRBV5-5; CDR3 DNA: TGTGCCATCGGCAACAGGCATATAGAGACCCAGTACTTC; CDR3 protein: CAIGNRHIETQYF
clone size: few; D gene: TRBD1; J gene: TRBJ1-1; V gene: TRBV6-1; CDR3 DNA: TGTGCCAGCAACAGGGGAGTTGGGACTGAAGCTTTCTTT; CDR3 protein: CASNRGVGTEAFF
clone size: many; D gene: TRBD2; J gene: TRBJ2-1; V gene: TRBV12-3/TRBV12-4; CDR3 DNA: TGTGCCAGCAGCCCTAGGACTAGCGGGGGGACCTACAATGAGCAGTTCTTC; CDR3 protein: CASSPRTSGGTYNEQFF
clone size: many; D gene: TRBD2; J gene: TRBJ2-2; V gene: TRBV3-1; CDR3 DNA: TGTGCCAGCAGCCAAGGAGCGGGACACACCGGGGAGCTGTTTTTT; CDR3 protein: CASSQGAGHTGELFF
clone size: few; D gene: TRBD2; J gene: TRBJ2-7; V gene: TRBV28; CDR3 DNA: TGTGCCAGCAGGCTCCTGGGCGGGAGCTCCTACGAGCAGTACTTC; CDR3 protein: CASRLLGGSSYEQYF
clone size: few; D gene: -; J gene: TRBJ2-7; V gene: TRBV6-2/TRBV6-3; CDR3 DNA: TGTGCCACCACCACAGGGTTCCCCTACGAGCAGTACTTC; CDR3 protein: CATTTGFPYEQYF
clone size: -; D gene: TRBD2; J gene: TRBJ2-5; V gene: TRBV15; CDR3 DNA: TGTGCCACCAGCAGAGAGCAGGGGACTAGGGACCACCAAGAGACCCAGTACTTC; CDR3 protein: CATSREQGTRDHQETQYF
clone size: few; D gene: -; J gene: TRBJ2-7; V gene: TRBV3-1; CDR3 DNA: TGTGCCAGCAGCCGGGCCGGAGCCTACGAGCAGTACTTC; CDR3 protein: CASSRAGAYEQYF
clone size: few; D gene: TRBD2; J gene: TRBJ2-2; V gene: TRBV7-8; CDR3 DNA: TGTGCCAGCAGCCCCCCCCGACTAGCGGGACTTTCCGGGGAGCTGTTTTTT; CDR3 protein: CASSPPRLAGLSGELFF
clone size: few; D gene: TRBD2; J gene: TRBJ2-7; V gene: TRBV29-1; CDR3 DNA: TGCAGCGTCCTGGGACTAGCGGGAGACTTCAGTAGGTACGAGCAGTACTTC; CDR3 protein: CSVLGLAGDFSRYEQYF